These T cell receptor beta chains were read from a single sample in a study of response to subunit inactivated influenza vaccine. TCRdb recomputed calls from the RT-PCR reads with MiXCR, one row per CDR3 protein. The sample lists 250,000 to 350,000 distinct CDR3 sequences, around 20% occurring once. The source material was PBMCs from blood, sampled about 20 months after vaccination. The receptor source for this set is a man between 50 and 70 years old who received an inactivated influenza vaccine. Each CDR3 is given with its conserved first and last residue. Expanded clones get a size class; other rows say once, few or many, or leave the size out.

cdr3_aa: CASSQFLAAEAFF
clone_size: many
v_call: TRBV4-1

cdr3_aa: CASSSSGMGNQPQHF
clone_size: many
v_call: TRBV5-1

cdr3_aa: CASSVDRGRPYGYTF
clone_size: NA
v_call: TRBV6-1

cdr3_aa: CASRLAGGPLYEQYF
clone_size: few
v_call: TRBV12-3/TRBV12-4

cdr3_aa: CATREGMRGYTF
clone_size: NA
v_call: TRBV6-1

cdr3_aa: CASSSSSNSPLHF
clone_size: few
v_call: TRBV6-5

cdr3_aa: CASSIQRFTDTQYF
clone_size: NA
v_call: TRBV19

cdr3_aa: CASSGETGYNTGELFF
clone_size: many
v_call: TRBV27

cdr3_aa: CAISESRGTVSFVGRFSIYF
clone_size: NA
v_call: TRBV10-3

cdr3_aa: CASSLSRADLTYEQYF
clone_size: once
v_call: TRBV7-3

cdr3_aa: CASSRADEQGAYNEQFF
clone_size: few
v_call: TRBV11-2

cdr3_aa: CASIDRNTDTQYF
clone_size: NA
v_call: TRBV6-1

cdr3_aa: CSVERGRRITEAFF
clone_size: NA
v_call: TRBV29-1

cdr3_aa: CSVQQYNGYTF
clone_size: many
v_call: TRBV29-1

cdr3_aa: CASSGDSWMINTIYF
clone_size: NA
v_call: TRBV7-9

cdr3_aa: CSVKHGQGVSYEQYF
clone_size: NA
v_call: TRBV29-1

cdr3_aa: CASSLGGEGYNEQFF
clone_size: few
v_call: TRBV27

cdr3_aa: CASSPRTGRNQPQHF
clone_size: NA
v_call: TRBV2

cdr3_aa: CASSQRVGGRSTGELFF
clone_size: few
v_call: TRBV14

cdr3_aa: CASSQEAVNQPQHF
clone_size: NA
v_call: TRBV4-1

cdr3_aa: CASSLRQETDTQYF
clone_size: NA
v_call: TRBV6-5

cdr3_aa: CASSSLNGYEQYF
clone_size: few
v_call: TRBV7-6

cdr3_aa: CSARVPVSFNQAFF
clone_size: few
v_call: TRBV20-1

cdr3_aa: CASTLTGSYEQYF
clone_size: few
v_call: TRBV28

cdr3_aa: CASSYWSENQPQHF
clone_size: few
v_call: TRBV6-2/TRBV6-3

cdr3_aa: CASSWRDSNTGELFF
clone_size: NA
v_call: TRBV5-1

cdr3_aa: CASGDGLNTEAFF
clone_size: many
v_call: TRBV11-2